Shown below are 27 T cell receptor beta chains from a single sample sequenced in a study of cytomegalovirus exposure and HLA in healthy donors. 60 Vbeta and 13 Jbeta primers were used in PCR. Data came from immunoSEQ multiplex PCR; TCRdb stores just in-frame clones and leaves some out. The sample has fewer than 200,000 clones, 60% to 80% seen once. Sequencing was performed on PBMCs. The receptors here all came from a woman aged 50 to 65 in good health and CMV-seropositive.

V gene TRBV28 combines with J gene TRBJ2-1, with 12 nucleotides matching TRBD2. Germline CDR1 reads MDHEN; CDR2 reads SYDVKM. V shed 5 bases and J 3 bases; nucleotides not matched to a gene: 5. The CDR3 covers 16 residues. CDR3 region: CASSPRTSGNYNEQFF. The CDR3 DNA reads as TGTGCCAGCAGTCCTCGGACTAGCGGGAACTACAATGAGCAGTTCTTC.

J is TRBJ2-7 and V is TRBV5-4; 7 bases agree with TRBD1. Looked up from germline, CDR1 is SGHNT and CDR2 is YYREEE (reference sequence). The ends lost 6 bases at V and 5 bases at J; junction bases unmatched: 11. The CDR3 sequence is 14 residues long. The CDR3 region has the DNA TGTGCCAGCACACAGGACAGGCGTGTGGACGAGCAGTACTTC. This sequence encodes CASTQDRRVDEQYF.

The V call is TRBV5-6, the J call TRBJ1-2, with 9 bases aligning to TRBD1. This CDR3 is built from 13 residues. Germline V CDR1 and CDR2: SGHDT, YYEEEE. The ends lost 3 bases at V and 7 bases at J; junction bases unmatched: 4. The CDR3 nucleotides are TGTGCCAGCAGCTGGGACAGGGTAGGTGGCTACACCTTC. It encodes CASSWDRVGGYTF.

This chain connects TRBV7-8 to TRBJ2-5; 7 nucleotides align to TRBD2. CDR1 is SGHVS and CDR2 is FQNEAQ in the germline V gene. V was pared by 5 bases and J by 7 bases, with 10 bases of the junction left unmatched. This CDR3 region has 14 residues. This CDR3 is CASSHLAAEGTQYF. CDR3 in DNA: TGTGCCAGCAGCCATCTAGCGGCGGAGGGGACCCAGTACTTC. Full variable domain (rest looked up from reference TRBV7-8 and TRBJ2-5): GAGVSQSPRYKVAKRGQDVALRCDPISGHVSLFWYQQALGQGPEFLTYFQNEAQLDKSGLPSDRFFAERPEGSVSTLKIQRTQQEDSAVYLCASSHLAAEGTQYFGPGTRLLVL.

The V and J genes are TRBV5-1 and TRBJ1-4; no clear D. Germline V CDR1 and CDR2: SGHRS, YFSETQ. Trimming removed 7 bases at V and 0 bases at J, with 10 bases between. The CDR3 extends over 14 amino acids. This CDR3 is CASRRGATNEKLFF. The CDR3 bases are TGCGCCAGCCGCAGAGGAGCAACTAATGAAAAACTGTTTTTT.

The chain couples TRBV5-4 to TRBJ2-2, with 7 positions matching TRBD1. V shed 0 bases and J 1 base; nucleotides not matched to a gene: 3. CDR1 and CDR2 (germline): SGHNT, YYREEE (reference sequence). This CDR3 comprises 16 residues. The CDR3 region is CASSLGGQWNTGELFF. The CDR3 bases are TGTGCCAGCAGCTTGGGGGGACAGTGGAACACCGGGGAGCTGTTTTTT.

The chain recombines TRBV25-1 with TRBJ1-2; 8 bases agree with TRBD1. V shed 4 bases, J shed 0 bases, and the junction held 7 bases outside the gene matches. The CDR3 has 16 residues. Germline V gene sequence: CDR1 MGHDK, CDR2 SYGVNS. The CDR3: CASSGAGRGPNYGYTF. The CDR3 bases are TGTGCCAGCAGTGGTGCGGGCAGGGGGCCTAACTATGGCTACACCTTC.

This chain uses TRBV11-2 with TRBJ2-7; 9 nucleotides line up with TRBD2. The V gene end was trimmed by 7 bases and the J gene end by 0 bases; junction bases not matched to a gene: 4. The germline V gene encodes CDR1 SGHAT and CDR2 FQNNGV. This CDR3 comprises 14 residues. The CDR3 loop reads CASTQTSGSYEQYF. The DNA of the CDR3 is TGTGCCAGCACCCAGACTAGCGGCTCCTACGAGCAGTACTTC.

CDR3 coding DNA: TGTGCCAGCAGGACTCCCGAGCGGAATGAGCAGTTCTTC. It codes for CASRTPERNEQFF. The chain has TRBV28 and TRBJ2-1; weak D call: TRBD2 (5 bases). This CDR3 contains 13 residues. The ends were cut back, 6 bases at V and 7 bases at J, with 13 bases in the middle. The germline gives CDR1 MDHEN, CDR2 SYDVKM.

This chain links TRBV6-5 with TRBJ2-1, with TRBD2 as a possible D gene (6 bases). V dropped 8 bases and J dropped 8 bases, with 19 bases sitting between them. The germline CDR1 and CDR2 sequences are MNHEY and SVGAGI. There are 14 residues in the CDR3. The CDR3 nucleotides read TGTGCCAGCTGCCGGGACGGGAGTTCCGATGAGCAGTTCTTC. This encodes CASCRDGSSDEQFF.

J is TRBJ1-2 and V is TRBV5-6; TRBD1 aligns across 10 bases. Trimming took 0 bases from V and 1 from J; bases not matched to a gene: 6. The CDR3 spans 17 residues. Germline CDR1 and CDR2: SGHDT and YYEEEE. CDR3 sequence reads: CASSLGQGAGSNYGYTF. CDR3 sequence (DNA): TGTGCCAGCAGCTTGGGACAGGGGGCTGGAAGTAACTATGGCTACACCTTC.

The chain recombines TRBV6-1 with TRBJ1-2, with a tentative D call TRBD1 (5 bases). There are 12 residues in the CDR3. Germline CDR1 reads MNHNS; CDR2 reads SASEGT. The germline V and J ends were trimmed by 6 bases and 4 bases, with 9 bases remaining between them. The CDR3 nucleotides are TGTGCCAGCAGCTCAGGGATCTATGGCTACACCTTC. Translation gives CASSSGIYGYTF.

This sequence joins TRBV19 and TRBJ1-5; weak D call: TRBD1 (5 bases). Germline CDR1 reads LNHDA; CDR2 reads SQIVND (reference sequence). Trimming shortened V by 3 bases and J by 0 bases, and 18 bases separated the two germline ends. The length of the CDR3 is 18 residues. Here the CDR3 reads CASSMGGGAFFSNQPQHF. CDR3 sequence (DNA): TGTGCCAGTAGTATGGGGGGAGGTGCCTTCTTTAGCAATCAGCCCCAGCATTTT.

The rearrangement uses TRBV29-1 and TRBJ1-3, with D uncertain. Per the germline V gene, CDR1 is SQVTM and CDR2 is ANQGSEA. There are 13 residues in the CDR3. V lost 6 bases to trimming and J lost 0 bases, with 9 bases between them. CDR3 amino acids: CSVGRDSGNTIYF. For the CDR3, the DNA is TGCAGCGTAGGACGGGACTCTGGAAACACCATATATTTT.

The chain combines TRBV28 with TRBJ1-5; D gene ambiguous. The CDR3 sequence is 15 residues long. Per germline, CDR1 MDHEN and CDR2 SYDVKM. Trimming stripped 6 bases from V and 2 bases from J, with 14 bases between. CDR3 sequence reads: CASSQRGVGNQPQHF. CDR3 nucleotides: TGTGCCAGCAGCCAACGGGGTGTCGGCAATCAGCCCCAGCATTTT.

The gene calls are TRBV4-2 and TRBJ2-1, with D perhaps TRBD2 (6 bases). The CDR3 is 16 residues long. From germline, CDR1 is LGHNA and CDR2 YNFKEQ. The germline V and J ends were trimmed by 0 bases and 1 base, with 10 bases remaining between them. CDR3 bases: TGTGCCAGCAGCCAAGAGGGGGGAGTATCCTACAATGAGCAGTTCTTC. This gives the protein CASSQEGGVSYNEQFF.

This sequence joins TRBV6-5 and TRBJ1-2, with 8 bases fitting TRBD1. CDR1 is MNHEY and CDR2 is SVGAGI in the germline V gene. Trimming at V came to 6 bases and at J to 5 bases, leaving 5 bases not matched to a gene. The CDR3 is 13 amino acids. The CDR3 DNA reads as TGTGCCAGCAGGCCGACAGGGGCATATGGCTACACCTTC. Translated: CASRPTGAYGYTF.

DNA of the CDR3: TGTGCCTGGGGGCACAATCAGCCCCAGCATTTT. Translation gives CAWGHNQPQHF. The J gene is TRBJ1-5, the V gene TRBV30; D ambiguous. With 5 bases removed from V and 3 bases from J, the gap between germline ends came to 5 bases. This CDR3 contains 11 residues. From germline, CDR1 is GTSNPN and CDR2 SVGIG (reference sequence).

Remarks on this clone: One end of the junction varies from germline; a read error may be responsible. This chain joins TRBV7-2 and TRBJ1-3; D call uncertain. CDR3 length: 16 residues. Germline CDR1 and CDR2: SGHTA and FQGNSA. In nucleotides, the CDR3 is TGTGCCAGCAGCTTAGGGTCTATGGGCACTGGGAACACCATATATTTT. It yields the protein CASSLGSMGTGNTIYF.

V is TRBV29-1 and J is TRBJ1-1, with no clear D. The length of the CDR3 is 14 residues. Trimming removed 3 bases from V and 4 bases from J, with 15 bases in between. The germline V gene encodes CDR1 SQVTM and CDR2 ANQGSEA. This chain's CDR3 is CSVDFGQQATEAFF. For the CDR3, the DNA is TGCAGCGTTGATTTCGGCCAGCAGGCCACTGAAGCTTTCTTT.

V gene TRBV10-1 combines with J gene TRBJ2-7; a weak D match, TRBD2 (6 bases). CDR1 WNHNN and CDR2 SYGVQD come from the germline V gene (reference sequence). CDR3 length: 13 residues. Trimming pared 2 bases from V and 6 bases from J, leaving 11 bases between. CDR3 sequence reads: CASSERTMSEQYF. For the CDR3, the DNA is TGCGCCAGCAGTGAGAGGACTATGTCCGAGCAGTACTTC.

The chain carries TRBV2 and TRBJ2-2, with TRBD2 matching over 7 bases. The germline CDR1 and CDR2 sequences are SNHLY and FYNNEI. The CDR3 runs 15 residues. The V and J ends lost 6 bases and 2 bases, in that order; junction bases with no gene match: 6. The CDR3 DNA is TGTGCCAGCAGGGGGGGGTCGGGAAACACCGGGGAGCTGTTTTTT. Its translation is CASRGGSGNTGELFF. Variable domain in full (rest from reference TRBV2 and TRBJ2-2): EPEVTQTPSHQVTQMGQEVILRCVPISNHLYFYWYRQILGQKVEFLVSFYNNEISEKSEIFDDQFSVERPDGSNFTLKIRSTKLEDSAMYFCASRGGSGNTGELFFGEGSRLTVL.

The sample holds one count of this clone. This CDR3 reads CASSLFSGGYNEQFF. In nucleotides, the CDR3 is TGTGCCAGCAGCTTGTTTAGCGGGGGCTACAATGAGCAGTTCTTC. The chain has TRBV5-6 and TRBJ2-1; 9 bases align to TRBD2. Germline assignment: CDR1 SGHDT and CDR2 YYEEEE. V lost 1 base to trimming and J lost 3 bases; unmatched junction nucleotides: 2. The CDR3 runs 15 residues.

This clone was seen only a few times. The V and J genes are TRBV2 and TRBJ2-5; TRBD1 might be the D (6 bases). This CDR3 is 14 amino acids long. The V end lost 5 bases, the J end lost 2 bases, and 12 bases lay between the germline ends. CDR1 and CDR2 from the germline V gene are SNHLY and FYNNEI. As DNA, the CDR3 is TGTGCCAGCAGTCCAGGGACAAATCAAGAGACCCAGTACTTC. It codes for CASSPGTNQETQYF.

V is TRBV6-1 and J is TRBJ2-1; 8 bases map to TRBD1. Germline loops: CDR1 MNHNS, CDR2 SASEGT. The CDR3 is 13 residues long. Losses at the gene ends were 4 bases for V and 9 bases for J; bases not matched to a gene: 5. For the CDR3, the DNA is TGTGCCAGCAGTGTAGACAGGGGCGGTGAGCAGTTCTTC. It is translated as CASSVDRGGEQFF.

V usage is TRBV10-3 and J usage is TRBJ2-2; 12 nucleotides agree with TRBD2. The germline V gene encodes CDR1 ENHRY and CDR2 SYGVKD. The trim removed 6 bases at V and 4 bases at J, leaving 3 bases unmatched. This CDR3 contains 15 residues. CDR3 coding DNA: TGTGCCATCAGGGAACTAGCGGGAGGCACCGGGGAGCTGTTTTTT. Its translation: CAIRELAGGTGELFF.

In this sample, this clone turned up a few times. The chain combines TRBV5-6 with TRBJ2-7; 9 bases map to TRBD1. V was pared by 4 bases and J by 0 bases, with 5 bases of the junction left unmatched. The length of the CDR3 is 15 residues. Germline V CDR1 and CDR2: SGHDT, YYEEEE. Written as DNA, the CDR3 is TGTGCCAGCAGCCTCGACAGGGGGTACTCCTACGAGCAGTACTTC. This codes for CASSLDRGYSYEQYF.